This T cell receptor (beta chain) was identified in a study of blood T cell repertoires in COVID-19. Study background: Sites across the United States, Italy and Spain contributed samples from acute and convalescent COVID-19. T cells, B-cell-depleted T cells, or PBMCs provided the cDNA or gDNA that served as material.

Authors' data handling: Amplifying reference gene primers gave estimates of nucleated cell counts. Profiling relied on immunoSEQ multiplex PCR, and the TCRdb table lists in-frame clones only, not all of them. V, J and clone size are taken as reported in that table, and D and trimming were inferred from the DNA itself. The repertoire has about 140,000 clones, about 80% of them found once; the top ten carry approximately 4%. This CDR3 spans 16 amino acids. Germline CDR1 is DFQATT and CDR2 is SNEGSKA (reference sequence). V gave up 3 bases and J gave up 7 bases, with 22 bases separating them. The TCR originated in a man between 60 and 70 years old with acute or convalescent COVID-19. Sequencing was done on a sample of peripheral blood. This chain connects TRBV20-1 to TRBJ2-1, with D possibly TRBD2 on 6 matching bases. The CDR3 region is CSASLVRASASNEQFF. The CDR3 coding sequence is TGCAGTGCTAGTCTTGTCAGAGCTAGCGCCTCTAATGAGCAGTTCTTC.